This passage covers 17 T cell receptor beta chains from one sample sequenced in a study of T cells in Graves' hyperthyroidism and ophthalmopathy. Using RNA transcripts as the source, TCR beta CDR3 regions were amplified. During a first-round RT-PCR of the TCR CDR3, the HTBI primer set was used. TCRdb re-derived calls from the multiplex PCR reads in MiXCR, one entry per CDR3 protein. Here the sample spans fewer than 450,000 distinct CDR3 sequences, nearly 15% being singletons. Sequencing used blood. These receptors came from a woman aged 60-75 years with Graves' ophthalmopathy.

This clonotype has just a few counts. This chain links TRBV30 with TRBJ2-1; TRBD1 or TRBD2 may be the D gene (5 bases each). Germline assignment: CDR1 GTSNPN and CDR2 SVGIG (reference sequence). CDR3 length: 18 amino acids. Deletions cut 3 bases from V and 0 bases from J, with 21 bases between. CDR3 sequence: CAWRRGGLQRSSYNEQFF. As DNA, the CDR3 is TGTGCCTGGAGACGGGGCGGCTTGCAAAGGAGCTCCTACAATGAGCAGTTCTTC.

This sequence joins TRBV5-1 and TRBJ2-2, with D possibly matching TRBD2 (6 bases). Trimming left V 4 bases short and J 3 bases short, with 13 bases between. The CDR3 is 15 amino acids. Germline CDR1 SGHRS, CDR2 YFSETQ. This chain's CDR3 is CASSLPRLDTGELFF. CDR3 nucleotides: TGCGCCAGCAGCCTCCCCCGACTAGACACCGGGGAGCTGTTTTTT.

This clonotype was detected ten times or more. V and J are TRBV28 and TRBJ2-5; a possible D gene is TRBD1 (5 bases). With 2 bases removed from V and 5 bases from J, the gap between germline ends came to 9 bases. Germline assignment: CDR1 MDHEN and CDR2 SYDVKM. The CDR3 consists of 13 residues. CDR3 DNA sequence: TGTGCCAGCAGTTTAATACAGGCGGAGACCCAGTACTTC. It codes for CASSLIQAETQYF.

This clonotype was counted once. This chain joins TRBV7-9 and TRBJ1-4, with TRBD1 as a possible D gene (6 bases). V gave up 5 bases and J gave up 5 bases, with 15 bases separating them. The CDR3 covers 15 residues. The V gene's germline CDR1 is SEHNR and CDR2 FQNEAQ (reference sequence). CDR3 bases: TGTGCCAGCAGCCCGGGAAGGGGGGGGAATGAAAAACTGTTTTTT. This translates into CASSPGRGGNEKLFF.

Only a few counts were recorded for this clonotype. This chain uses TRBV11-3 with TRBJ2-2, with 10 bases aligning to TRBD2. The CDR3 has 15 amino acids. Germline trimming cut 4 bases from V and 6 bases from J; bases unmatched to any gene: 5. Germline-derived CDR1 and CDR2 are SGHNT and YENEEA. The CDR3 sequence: CASSSVGTSAGELFF. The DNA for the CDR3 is TGTGCCAGCAGCTCCGTCGGGACTAGCGCCGGGGAGCTGTTTTTT.

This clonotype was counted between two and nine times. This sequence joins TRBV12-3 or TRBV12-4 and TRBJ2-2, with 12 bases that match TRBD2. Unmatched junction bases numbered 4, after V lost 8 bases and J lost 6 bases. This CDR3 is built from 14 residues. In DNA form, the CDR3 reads TGTGCCAGCCTAGCGGGAGGGCCCTCCGGGGAGCTGTTTTTT. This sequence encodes CASLAGGPSGELFF.

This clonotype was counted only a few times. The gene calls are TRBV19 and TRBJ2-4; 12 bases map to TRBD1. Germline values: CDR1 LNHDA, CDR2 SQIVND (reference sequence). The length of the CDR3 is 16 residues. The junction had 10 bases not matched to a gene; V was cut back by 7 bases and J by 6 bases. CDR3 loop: CASTPPWDRGPNIQYF. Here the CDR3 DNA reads TGTGCCAGTACCCCACCGTGGGACAGGGGGCCAAACATTCAGTACTTC.

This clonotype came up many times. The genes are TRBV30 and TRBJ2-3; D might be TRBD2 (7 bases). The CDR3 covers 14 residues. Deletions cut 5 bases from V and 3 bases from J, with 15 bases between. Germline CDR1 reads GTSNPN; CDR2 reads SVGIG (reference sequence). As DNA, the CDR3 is TGTGCCTGGCAGGGGACTACCACGACAGATACGCAGTATTTT. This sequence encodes CAWQGTTTTDTQYF.

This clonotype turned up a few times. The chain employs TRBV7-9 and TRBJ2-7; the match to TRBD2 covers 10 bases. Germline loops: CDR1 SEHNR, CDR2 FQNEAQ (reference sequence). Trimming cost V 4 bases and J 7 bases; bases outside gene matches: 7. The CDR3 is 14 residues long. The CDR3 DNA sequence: TGTGCCAGCAGCTCGCTACTAGCGGGACTTGAGCAGTACTTC. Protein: CASSSLLAGLEQYF. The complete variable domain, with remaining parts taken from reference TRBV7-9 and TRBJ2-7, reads DTGVSQNPRHKITKRGQNVTFRCDPISEHNRLYWYRQTLGQGPEFLTYFQNEAQLEKSRLLSDRFSAERPKGSFSTLEIQRTEQGDSAMYLCASSSLLAGLEQYFGPGTRLTVT.

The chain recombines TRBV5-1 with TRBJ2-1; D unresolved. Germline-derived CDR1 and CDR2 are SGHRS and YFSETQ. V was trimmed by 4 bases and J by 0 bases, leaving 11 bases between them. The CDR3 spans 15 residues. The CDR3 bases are TGCGCCAGCAGCACCACAGAAAACTCCTACAATGAGCAGTTCTTC. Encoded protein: CASSTTENSYNEQFF.

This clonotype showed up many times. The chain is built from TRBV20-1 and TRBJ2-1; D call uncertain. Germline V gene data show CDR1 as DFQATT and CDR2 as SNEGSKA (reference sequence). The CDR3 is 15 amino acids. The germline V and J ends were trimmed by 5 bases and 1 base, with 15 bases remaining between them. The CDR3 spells CSAPQTGGSYNEQFF. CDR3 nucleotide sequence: TGCAGTGCTCCCCAAACTGGTGGATCCTACAATGAGCAGTTCTTC.

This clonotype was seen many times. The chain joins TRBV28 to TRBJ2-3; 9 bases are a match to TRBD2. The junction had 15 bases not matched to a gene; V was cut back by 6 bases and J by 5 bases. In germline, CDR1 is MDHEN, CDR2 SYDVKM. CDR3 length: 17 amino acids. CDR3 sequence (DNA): TGTGCCAGCAGCCCCCCGGGGGGCGGGAGGGCCGTAGATACGCAGTATTTT. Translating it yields CASSPPGGGRAVDTQYF.

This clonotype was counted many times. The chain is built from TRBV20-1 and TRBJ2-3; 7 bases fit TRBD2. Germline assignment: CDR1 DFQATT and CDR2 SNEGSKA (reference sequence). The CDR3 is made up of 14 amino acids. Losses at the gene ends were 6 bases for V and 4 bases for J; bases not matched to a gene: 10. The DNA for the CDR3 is TGCAGTGCCCCCTTGGCGGGAGTAGCAGATACGCAGTATTTT. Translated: CSAPLAGVADTQYF.

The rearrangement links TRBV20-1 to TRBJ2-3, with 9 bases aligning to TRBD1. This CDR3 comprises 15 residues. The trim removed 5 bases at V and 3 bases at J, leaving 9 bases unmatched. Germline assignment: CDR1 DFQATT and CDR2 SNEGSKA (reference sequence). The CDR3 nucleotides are TGCAGTGCTCGGACAGGGGTGAGGGGAACAGATACGCAGTATTTT. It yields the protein CSARTGVRGTDTQYF.

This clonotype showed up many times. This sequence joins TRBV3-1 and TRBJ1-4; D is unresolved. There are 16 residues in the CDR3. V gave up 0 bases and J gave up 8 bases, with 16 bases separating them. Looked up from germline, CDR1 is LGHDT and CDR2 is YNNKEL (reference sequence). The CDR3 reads CASSQDSRQTVEKLFF. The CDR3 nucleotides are TGTGCCAGCAGCCAAGATAGCAGGCAAACAGTGGAAAAACTGTTTTTT.

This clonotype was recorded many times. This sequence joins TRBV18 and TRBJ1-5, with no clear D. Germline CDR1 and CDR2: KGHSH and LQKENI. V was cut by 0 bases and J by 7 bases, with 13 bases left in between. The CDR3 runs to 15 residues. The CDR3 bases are TGTGCCAGCTCACCACCCGGGCCGGCTGCCCAGCCCCAGCATTTT. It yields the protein CASSPPGPAAQPQHF.

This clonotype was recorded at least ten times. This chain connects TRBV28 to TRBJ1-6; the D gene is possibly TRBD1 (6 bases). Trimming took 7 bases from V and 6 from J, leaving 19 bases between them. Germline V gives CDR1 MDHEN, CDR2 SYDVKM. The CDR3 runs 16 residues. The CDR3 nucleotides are TGTGCCAGCACCCATGGGGGCGCGCGTGTTAATTCACCCCTCCACTTT. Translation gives CASTHGGARVNSPLHF.